The 7 T cell receptor beta chains listed next were all sequenced from one sample in a study of T cell responses to AZD1222 COVID-19 vaccine. The repertoire was sequenced with immunoSEQ multiplex PCR; TCRdb's copy has only in-frame clones and lacks some. The table shows 95,000 to 100,000 clones, with approximately 88% occurring only once. The sequencing used peripheral blood, collected 28 days after the second AZD1222 dose. Receptors originate from an adult who received the AZD1222 COVID-19 vaccine.

The V and J genes are TRBV10-3 and TRBJ1-3; possibly TRBD1 for D (6 bases). CDR1 and CDR2 from the germline V gene are ENHRY and SYGVKD. The germline V and J ends were trimmed by 7 bases and 0 bases, with 13 bases remaining between them. The CDR3 totals 15 residues. DNA for the CDR3: TGTGCCATCAAAGGACAGACCTTCTCTGGAAACACCATATATTTT. This sequence encodes CAIKGQTFSGNTIYF.

The CDR3 bases are TGCGCCAGCAGCCAAGGATCTCTCATCAGTACATGGTCACCCCTCCACTTT. Translating gives CASSQGSLISTWSPLHF. This rearrangement joins TRBV4-3 to TRBJ1-6; D is ambiguous. CDR1 and CDR2 (germline): LGHNA, YSLEER. The ends were cut back, 1 base at V and 10 bases at J, with 20 bases in the middle. The CDR3 runs to 17 residues.

This clone was counted once. V gene TRBV7-3 combines with J gene TRBJ2-2; a possible D gene is TRBD1 (5 bases). The germline V gene encodes CDR1 SGHTA and CDR2 FQGTGA. CDR3 length: 16 residues. Trimming took 3 bases from V and 8 from J, leaving 19 bases between them. CDR3 sequence: CASSLSQGSYVGELFF. The CDR3 DNA reads as TGTGCCAGCAGCTTGTCCCAGGGCAGCTATGTGGGGGAGCTGTTTTTT.

This chain joins TRBV13 and TRBJ2-2; the D is unclear. Per germline, CDR1 PRHDT and CDR2 FYEKMQ (reference sequence). Trimming shortened V by 2 bases and J by 7 bases, and 5 bases separated the two germline ends. The CDR3 runs 12 residues. The CDR3 coding sequence is TGTGCCAGCAGCTTATGGGGCGGGGAGCTGTTTTTT. Translation gives CASSLWGGELFF. The full variable domain, rest sourced from reference TRBV13 and TRBJ2-2, is AAGVIQSPRHLIKEKRETATLKCYPIPRHDTVYWYQQGPGQDPQFLISFYEKMQSDKGSIPDRFSAQQFSDYHSELNMSSLELGDSALYFCASSLWGGELFFGEGSRLTVL.

The J gene is TRBJ1-1, the V gene TRBV25-1; no firm D call. V lost 6 bases to trimming and J lost 0 bases, with 8 bases between them. The CDR3 is 13 amino acids. The germline gives CDR1 MGHDK, CDR2 SYGVNS. CDR3 in amino acids: CASSNGLNTEAFF. The CDR3, as DNA: TGTGCCAGCAGCAACGGCCTGAACACTGAAGCTTTCTTT. The full variable domain, its missing parts supplied by reference TRBV25-1 and TRBJ1-1, is EADIYQTPRYLVIGTGKKITLECSQTMGHDKMYWYQQDPGMELHLIHYSYGVNSTEKGDLSSESTVSRIRTEHFPLTLESARPSHTSQYLCASSNGLNTEAFFGQGTRLTVV.

The rearrangement links TRBV28 to TRBJ2-3, with D unresolved. Trimming removed 4 bases from V and 0 bases from J, with 11 bases in between. CDR1 and CDR2 from the germline V gene are MDHEN and SYDVKM. The CDR3 is 15 residues long. In DNA form, the CDR3 reads TGTGCCAGCAGTTCAAAGGCCTGGAGCACAGATACGCAGTATTTT. Translated, it gives CASSSKAWSTDTQYF.

This chain joins TRBV6-5 and TRBJ2-5; D is unclear. Germline V gene sequence: CDR1 MNHEY, CDR2 SVGAGI. CDR3 size: 14 residues. V lost 6 bases and J lost 0, with 11 bases in between. In nucleotides, the CDR3 is TGTGCCAGCAGCACTGGGTTTCACCAAGAGACCCAGTACTTC. Translated: CASSTGFHQETQYF.